This TCR beta chain came from a study of glioma-infiltrating T cells. General observations from the study: Non-neoplastic patients had below-expected tissue-blood divergence, while all gliomas exceeded expectation. Only very few CDR3 sequences appeared in both tissue and blood.

Amplification of TCR alpha and beta CDR3 regions from RNA used iRepertoire nested multiplex PCR. Tissue mRNA or PBMC total RNA, roughly 90-400 ng, went into one-step reverse transcription and amplification. TCRdb re-derived calls from the multiplex PCR reads in MiXCR, one entry per CDR3 protein. The sample holds about 130,000 distinct CDR3 sequences, less than 30% seen once. A remark on this clonotype: What it recognizes is unknown. A much larger clone is a single base away; this may be a read error.

The CDR3 contains 14 residues. Trimming took 5 bases from V and 1 from J, leaving 11 bases between them. Germline V CDR1 and CDR2: LGHDT, YNNKEL (reference sequence). The TCR comes from a human donor with low-grade glioma or glioblastoma, undergoing nonglioma brain surgery, or in good health (not recorded which). Sequenced material: glioma tissue, nonneoplastic brain tissue, or PBMCs (not recorded which). The chain employs TRBV3-1 and TRBJ1-1; unclear D gene. CDR3 region: CASSGRTGNTEAFF. As DNA, the CDR3 is TGTGCCAGCAGCGGACGGACGGGGAACACTGAAGCTTTCTTT.